Described below is a single T cell receptor beta chain sequence and its context. This specimen comes from a study of blood T cell repertoires in COVID-19. V lost 4 bases and J lost 1; bases outside the gene matches: 3. Per germline, CDR1 KGHDR and CDR2 SFDVKD. The CDR3 has 16 residues. Only in-frame clones appear in the TCRdb table, and some are missing; sequencing was by immunoSEQ multiplex PCR. The sample includes 180,000 or so clones, 65% to 90% of them seen just once. This chain connects TRBV24-1 to TRBJ2-6; TRBD2 aligns across 7 bases. The sample consisted of peripheral blood. The clonotype was recovered from a man aged 55-75 years with acute or convalescent COVID-19. The CDR3 here is CATSDRTSSGANVLTF. As DNA, the CDR3 is TGTGCCACCAGTGACCGGACTAGTTCTGGGGCCAACGTCCTGACTTTC.